What follows are 25 T cell receptor beta chains derived from one specimen sequenced in a study of blood T cell repertoires in COVID-19. Data came from immunoSEQ multiplex PCR; TCRdb stores just in-frame clones and leaves some out. The sample yields under 95,000 clones, around 90% seen once. The source material was peripheral blood. The receptor set was obtained from a human donor in a cohort sampled during active COVID-19.

The J gene is TRBJ1-4, the V gene TRBV15, with 8 positions matching TRBD1. Unmatched junction bases numbered 4, after V lost 0 bases and J lost 7 bases. CDR3 length: 15 residues. Germline V gene lookup returns CDR1 LNHNV and CDR2 YYDKDF (reference sequence). The CDR3 sequence is CATSRDPRGREKLFF. CDR3 coding DNA: TGTGCCACCAGCAGAGATCCCAGGGGGCGTGAAAAACTGTTTTTT.

This chain uses TRBV27 with TRBJ1-2; 8 nucleotides align to TRBD1. CDR3 length: 13 amino acids. J lost 8 bases, V lost 5 bases, and 7 bases had no gene match. Germline V gene data show CDR1 as MNHEY and CDR2 as SMNVEV (reference sequence). The chain's CDR3 is CASSTGGTKGYTF. In nucleotides, the CDR3 is TGTGCCAGCAGTACAGGGGGGACGAAGGGCTACACCTTC.

The rearrangement links TRBV4-2 to TRBJ2-7; 8 bases fit TRBD1. V gave up 5 bases and J gave up 5 bases; unmatched junction bases: 11. Germline CDR1 and CDR2: LGHNA and YNFKEQ. The CDR3 spans 15 residues. CDR3 DNA: TGTGCCAGCAGCAATACACCGGGACAGGCGGACGAGCAGTACTTC. It is translated as CASSNTPGQADEQYF.

CDR3: CASSFDRGVYGYTF. In DNA form, the CDR3 reads TGTGCCAGCAGCTTTGACAGGGGGGTGTATGGCTACACCTTC. The chain has TRBV13 and TRBJ1-2; 9 nucleotides line up with TRBD1. Germline V CDR1 and CDR2: PRHDT, FYEKMQ (reference sequence). This CDR3 is 14 amino acids long. J gave up 5 bases and V 3 bases, and 4 bases lay outside the gene matches.

V usage is TRBV15 and J usage is TRBJ2-7; the D is unclear. The germline V gene encodes CDR1 LNHNV and CDR2 YYDKDF (reference sequence). The CDR3 consists of 16 residues. The V gene lost 3 bases and the J gene lost 2 bases, with 17 bases spanning the gap. CDR3 protein: CATSRQNSDVTYEQYF. The CDR3 region has the DNA TGTGCCACCAGCAGGCAAAACAGTGACGTTACCTACGAGCAGTACTTC.

The chain links TRBV5-1 to TRBJ2-5; D is uncertain. Trimming removed 4 bases from V and 2 bases from J, with 12 bases in between. The CDR3 extends over 14 amino acids. Germline values: CDR1 SGHRS, CDR2 YFSETQ. In DNA, the CDR3 is TGCGCCAGCAGCCCTTGGCAGTCACAAGAGACCCAGTACTTC. Its protein product is CASSPWQSQETQYF.

The V call is TRBV7-2, the J call TRBJ2-1; 14 positions agree with TRBD2. V was clipped by 5 bases and J by 10 bases; unmatched bases: 7. Germline V CDR1 and CDR2: SGHTA, FQGNSA. The CDR3 extends over 15 amino acids. The CDR3 region has the DNA TGTGCCAGCAGCCCCGGACTAGCGGGGGGACTCGAGCAGTTCTTC. Translated: CASSPGLAGGLEQFF.

The V call is TRBV29-1, the J call TRBJ2-1; 9 bases align to TRBD2. The germline CDR1 and CDR2 sequences are SQVTM and ANQGSEA. Trimming took 8 bases from V and 4 from J; bases not matched to a gene: 6. This CDR3 spans 13 amino acids. CDR3 in DNA: TGCAGCTCCAATAGCGGGAGTTACAATGAGCAGTTCTTC. It codes for CSSNSGSYNEQFF.

The sample holds a few counts of this clone. V gene TRBV9 combines with J gene TRBJ1-1; 7 nucleotides match TRBD1. V lost 1 base to trimming and J lost 5 bases; unmatched junction nucleotides: 11. The CDR3 sequence is 16 residues long. Germline CDR1 reads SGDLS; CDR2 reads YYNGEE. Here the CDR3 DNA reads TGTGCCAGCAGCGTACTACCGACAGGGCGGGGTACTGAAGCTTTCTTT. Its translation: CASSVLPTGRGTEAFF.

The V call is TRBV12-3 or TRBV12-4, the J call TRBJ1-2; 9 nucleotides align to TRBD1. The V and J ends lost 5 bases and 7 bases, in that order; junction bases with no gene match: 5. CDR3 length: 13 amino acids. CDR3 sequence: CASSRDRVGGYTF. For the CDR3, the DNA is TGTGCCAGCAGTCGGGACAGGGTTGGTGGCTACACCTTC.

The chain couples TRBV24-1 to TRBJ2-3; 7 bases align to TRBD1. The CDR3 runs 15 residues. Germline V gene data show CDR1 as KGHDR and CDR2 as SFDVKD. J was trimmed by 3 bases and V by 3 bases; bases with no gene match: 5. The CDR3 sequence: CATSDPGDRTDTQYF. The CDR3 bases are TGTGCCACCAGTGATCCAGGGGACAGAACAGATACGCAGTATTTT.

The CDR3 nucleotides read TGTGCCAGCAGTTTACAGGGGGTTAACTACGAGCAGTACTTC. Translated: CASSLQGVNYEQYF. This chain uses TRBV13 with TRBJ2-7; 8 bases map to TRBD1. CDR1 and CDR2 (germline): PRHDT, FYEKMQ (reference sequence). This CDR3 has 14 amino acids. V shed 6 bases and J 3 bases; nucleotides not matched to a gene: 7.

The chain joins TRBV14 to TRBJ1-2; weak D call: TRBD1 (5 bases). The CDR3 covers 13 residues. In germline, CDR1 is SGHDN, CDR2 FVKESK. The germline V and J ends were trimmed by 4 bases and 5 bases, with 11 bases remaining between them. Here the CDR3 DNA reads TGTGCCAGCAGCCTGACAGCGACTTATGGCTACACCTTC. It codes for CASSLTATYGYTF.

The chain is built from TRBV10-1 and TRBJ2-2; possible D gene TRBD2, 6 bases. V was cut by 8 bases and J by 0 bases, with 10 bases left in between. CDR3 length: 14 residues. Per the germline V gene, CDR1 is WNHNN and CDR2 is SYGVQD (reference sequence). CDR3 sequence (DNA): TGCGCCAGCGGAGGGACTTCGAACACCGGGGAGCTGTTTTTT. Its translation is CASGGTSNTGELFF.

The V gene is TRBV15, the J gene TRBJ2-7, with unresolved D. From germline, CDR1 is LNHNV and CDR2 YYDKDF (reference sequence). CDR3 length equals 14 residues. V was clipped by 0 bases and J by 1 base, with 7 bases between them. The CDR3 DNA follows: TGTGCCACCAGCAGAGATTCCCCATCCTACGAGCAGTACTTC. Translation gives CATSRDSPSYEQYF.

The V call is TRBV15, the J call TRBJ2-7; 8 bases map to TRBD2. From germline, CDR1 is LNHNV and CDR2 YYDKDF (reference sequence). The ends lost 5 bases at V and 5 bases at J; junction bases unmatched: 11. This CDR3 region has 15 residues. The CDR3 nucleotides are TGTGCCACCAGCCGCGATCGGGGACTAGTAGACGAGCAGTACTTC. Translation: CATSRDRGLVDEQYF.

This clone has more than one count but fewer than ten. The genes are TRBV5-1 and TRBJ2-1; 9 bases agree with TRBD2. The CDR3 totals 18 residues. CDR1 is SGHRS, CDR2 YFSETQ, per germline. V was pared by 4 bases and J by 2 bases, with 13 bases of the junction left unmatched. The CDR3 nucleotides are TGCGCCAGCAGCCCACGCCCCCCGACTAGCGGTCCCTACAATGAGCAGTTCTTC. Encoded protein: CASSPRPPTSGPYNEQFF.

The chain recombines TRBV6-6 with TRBJ2-2; D is possibly TRBD1 (5 bases). Trimming shortened V by 0 bases and J by 6 bases, and 8 bases separated the two germline ends. CDR3 length: 14 residues. CDR1 and CDR2 from the germline V gene are MNHNY and SVGAGI (reference sequence). CDR3 coding DNA: TGTGCCAGCAGTTACTCCAGGGATCCCGGGGAGCTGTTTTTT. Translated, it gives CASSYSRDPGELFF.

The V and J genes are TRBV19 and TRBJ1-2; TRBD1 is a possible D gene (6 bases). CDR1 is LNHDA, CDR2 SQIVND, per germline (reference sequence). This CDR3 spans 14 amino acids. Trimming pared 9 bases from V and 0 bases from J, leaving 14 bases between. CDR3 coding DNA: TGTGCCAGCAAGACAGGAATCGCTAACTATGGCTACACCTTC. This sequence encodes CASKTGIANYGYTF.

The chain combines TRBV14 with TRBJ1-2; D is uncertain. CDR1 SGHDN and CDR2 FVKESK come from the germline V gene. The ends were cut back, 0 bases at V and 4 bases at J, with 6 bases in the middle. This CDR3 contains 13 residues. The CDR3 bases are TGTGCCAGCAGCCAAGACTGGAGCTATGGCTACACCTTC. Translating gives CASSQDWSYGYTF.

The chain uses TRBV28 and TRBJ1-5; TRBD1 agrees at 9 bases. CDR3 length: 14 amino acids. CDR1 MDHEN and CDR2 SYDVKM come from the germline V gene. Unmatched junction bases numbered 6, after V lost 6 bases and J lost 6 bases. CDR3 sequence reads: CASRGQGSGQPQHF. CDR3 coding DNA: TGTGCCAGCAGGGGACAGGGTTCGGGTCAGCCCCAGCATTTT. The variable domain in full, completed from reference TRBV28 and TRBJ1-5, reads DVKVTQSSRYLVKRTGEKVFLECVQDMDHENMFWYRQDPGLGLRLIYFSYDVKMKEKGDIPEGYSVSREKKERFSLILESASTNQTSMYLCASRGQGSGQPQHFGDGTRLSIL.

The chain carries TRBV6-6 and TRBJ2-3; no reliable D call. The CDR3 is 14 amino acids. V lost 5 bases and J lost 1, with 10 bases in between. Germline V gene data show CDR1 as MNHNY and CDR2 as SVGAGI (reference sequence). The CDR3 sequence is CASSNLQRTDTQYF. The CDR3 nucleotides are TGTGCCAGCAGTAACCTACAGCGCACAGATACGCAGTATTTT.

The rearrangement uses TRBV3-1 (or the pseudogene TRBV3-2) and TRBJ1-4; 7 bases are a match to TRBD1. Per the germline V gene, CDR1 is LGHDT and CDR2 is YNNKEL (reference sequence). The length of the CDR3 is 15 residues. V lost 4 bases and J lost 4; bases outside the gene matches: 6. This CDR3 reads CASSPSGTVNEKLFF. For the CDR3, the DNA is TGTGCCAGCAGCCCCTCCGGGACAGTTAATGAAAAACTGTTTTTT.

This clone was detected a few times. The chain joins TRBV2 to TRBJ1-6; 7 positions agree with TRBD1. V trimming: 10 bases; J trimming: 7 bases; junction bases outside the gene matches: 10. Germline V gene data show CDR1 as SNHLY and CDR2 as FYNNEI. The CDR3 is 14 amino acids. CDR3 protein: CATQPGQRNSPLHF. The CDR3 DNA reads as TGTGCCACTCAGCCGGGACAGAGGAATTCACCCCTCCACTTT.

CDR3 coding DNA: TGTGCCAGCAGCAGTGATGGATTTCGGGGGGACACCTTC. Amino acid sequence: CASSSDGFRGDTF. This sequence joins TRBV6-5 and TRBJ1-2, with a possible D match to TRBD1 (5 bases). CDR3 length: 13 amino acids. Germline V lookup: CDR1 MNHEY, CDR2 SVGAGI. The V gene lost 6 bases and the J gene lost 12 bases, with 20 bases spanning the gap.